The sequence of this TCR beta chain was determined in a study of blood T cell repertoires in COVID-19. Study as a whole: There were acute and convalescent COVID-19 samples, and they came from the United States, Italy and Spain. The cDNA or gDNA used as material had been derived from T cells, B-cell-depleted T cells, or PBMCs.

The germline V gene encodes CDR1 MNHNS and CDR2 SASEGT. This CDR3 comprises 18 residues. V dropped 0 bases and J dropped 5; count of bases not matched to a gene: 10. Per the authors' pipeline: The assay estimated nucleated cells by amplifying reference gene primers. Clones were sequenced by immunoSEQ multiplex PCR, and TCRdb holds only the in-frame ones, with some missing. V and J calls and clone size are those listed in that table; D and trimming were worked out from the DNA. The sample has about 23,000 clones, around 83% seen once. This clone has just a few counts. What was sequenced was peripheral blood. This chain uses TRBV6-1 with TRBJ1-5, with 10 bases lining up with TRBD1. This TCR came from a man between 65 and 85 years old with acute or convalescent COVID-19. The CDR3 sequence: CASSEASPRDRGHQPQHF. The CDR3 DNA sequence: TGTGCCAGCAGTGAAGCAAGCCCCCGCGACAGGGGGCATCAGCCCCAGCATTTT.